This T cell receptor (beta chain) is drawn from a study of CD8 T cells in Susac syndrome. Broader study findings: An acknowledgment was made by the study that its TCR sequencing and HLA analysis involved relatively few individuals.

CD8+ and CD4+ T cells from blood underwent TCR beta sequencing, which was carried out in a high-throughput format. About this clonotype: The antigen remains undetermined.

A quantity of about 0.5 to 1 ug RNA underwent reverse transcription using random hexamers. Amplification of the TCR beta CDR3 was carried out by immunoSEQ multiplex PCR, which spanned a total of 54 Vbeta and 13 Jbeta segments. MiXCR, run by TCRdb on the immunoSEQ multiplex PCR reads, gives a single entry per CDR3 protein. The data contain 55,000 to 70,000 distinct CDR3 sequences, just under 95% of them singletons. This CDR3 is built from 14 residues. Germline V gives CDR1 SGHRS, CDR2 YFSETQ. V shed 2 bases and J 7 bases; nucleotides not matched to a gene: 8. The specimen sequenced was CD8+ T cells from PBMCs. The source is a human donor in good health. V gene TRBV5-1 combines with J gene TRBJ1-1; 7 nucleotides line up with TRBD1. The CDR3 DNA sequence: TGCGCCAGCAGCTTAAGACAGGGTTGGGGTGAAGCTTTCTTT. Encoded protein: CASSLRQGWGEAFF.